This TCR beta chain was recovered during a study of T cell responses to AZD1222 COVID-19 vaccine (TCRdb year 2021). The study in broad terms: AZD1222 recipients with second doses at about 4 weeks or about 12 weeks were pooled, because spike-specific TCR depth and breadth did not differ between schedules. A total of approximately 230 trial participants underwent TCR sequencing, of whom roughly 210 received two doses of AZD1222 and 26 received two doses of the MenACWY control vaccine. Trial participants were enrolled by age into subgroups of 18-55, 56-69 and 70-plus years, and around 150, 28 and 57 TCR-sequenced participants, respectively, were included in these subgroups.

Overall study results and their limits: In the small 56-69-year group, the increase in depth fell short of significance, most likely because of low power. Because no day 14 peak-response samples were available, repertoires were characterized only after the peak T cell response. Only five or six AZD1222 recipients were SARS-CoV-2 seropositive at baseline, limiting conclusions about previously exposed vaccinees. Participants were mostly white British and included more females than males, and it was suggested by the authors that clonal diversity may have been underestimated. The vaccine-associated CD4 TCRs covered the entire spike protein, and the dominant responses fell in regions 160-218 and 743-854. Reportedly, close to half of the unique spike-specific TCRs recognized epitopes lying outside the regions that are mutated in the B.1.351 and B.1.1.7 variants. After two AZD1222 doses, spike-specific TCR breadth and depth were significantly higher than at day 0 and than in MenACWY recipients.

The CDR3 regions of human TCRbeta chains were subjected to immunosequencing. As for the original processing: TCRs in the repertoires were compared against a reference library of SARS-CoV-2-specific TCRs that had been generated with the MIRA antigen-specificity platform. Breadth was defined as the fraction of unique TCRs that were SARS-CoV-2-associated, and depth was defined as the fraction of total T cells that were SARS-CoV-2-associated. Using the MIRA data, every spike-specific TCR was mapped to the spike region that the TCR reacted to and assigned to either a CD4 or a CD8 class. Log10-transformed breadth and depth values were compared by one-way ANOVA with Sidak's multiple comparisons tests. TCRdb carries this immuneACCESS record with in-frame sequences only. Its versions omit some clonotypes, under half of them owing to an unresolved V gene in the studies checked, with the rest unexplained. That table is the source of V, J and clone size, and D and trimming were worked out from the DNA. The sample table shows 75,000 to 85,000 clones, and roughly nine tenths are seen once. The biggest ten clones account for 4.2% of the sample.

In light of the paper, this sample's time point label describes: baseline before first vaccination. Samples from vaccinated people were obtained from the UK trials COV001 and COV002, which included a single-blind randomized controlled phase 2/3 trial of AZD1222 (ChAdOx1 nCoV-19) in healthy adults. For TCRbeta chain sequencing, PBMC samples from trial participants were taken at day 0 and at day 28 after the second dose. CDR1 SEHNR and CDR2 FQNEAQ were looked up in the germline V gene (reference sequence). Deletion took 1 base off V and 5 bases off J, with a span of 8 bases between the germline ends. The CDR3 sequence holds 13 residues, the cysteine and phenylalanine included. CDR3 DNA only is kept here, 39 bases in frame from base 1. Notes on this clone: Its specific antigen is unknown. No base qualities exist here, and no much larger clone lies one base off it. Within the sample, other DNA sequences also encode this same CDR3.

The sequenced sample was peripheral blood, obtained on day 0 of AZD1222 vaccination. The receptor was isolated from an adult in good health. The rearranged chain carries TRBV7-9 and TRBJ1-2; the D gene is unclear. The sequence in DNA is TGTGCCAGCAGCTTAGGTACAGCTTATGGCTACACCTTC. Its protein reads: CASSLGTAYGYTF. The CDR3 plus the reference TRBV7-9 and TRBJ1-2 genes for the other parts give the full variable domain: DTGVSQNPRHKITKRGQNVTFRCDPISEHNRLYWYRQTLGQGPEFLTYFQNEAQLEKSRLLSDRFSAERPKGSFSTLEIQRTEQGDSAMYLCASSLGTAYGYTFGSGTRLTVV.